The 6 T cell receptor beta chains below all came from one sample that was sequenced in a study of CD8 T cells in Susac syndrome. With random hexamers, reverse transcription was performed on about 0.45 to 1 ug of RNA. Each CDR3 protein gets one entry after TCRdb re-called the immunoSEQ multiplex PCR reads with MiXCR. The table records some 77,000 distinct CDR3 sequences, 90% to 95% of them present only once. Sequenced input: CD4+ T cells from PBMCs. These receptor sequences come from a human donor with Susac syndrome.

The CDR3 reads CASSSHPMAGRVVEQFF. The CDR3 DNA is TGTGCCAGCAGCTCCCACCCGATGGCAGGGCGGGTAGTTGAGCAGTTCTTC. The chain recombines TRBV7-2 with TRBJ2-1; D assignment may be TRBD1 or TRBD2 (5 bases each). Looked up from germline, CDR1 is SGHTA and CDR2 is FQGNSA. The germline V and J ends were trimmed by 4 bases and 9 bases, with 25 bases remaining between them. CDR3 size: 17 residues.

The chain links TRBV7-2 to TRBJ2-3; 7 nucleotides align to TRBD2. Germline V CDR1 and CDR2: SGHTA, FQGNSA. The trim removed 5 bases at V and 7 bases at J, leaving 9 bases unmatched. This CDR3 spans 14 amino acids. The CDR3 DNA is TGTGCCAGCAGCAATCGGGCGGGGGTTAATACGCAGTATTTT. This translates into CASSNRAGVNTQYF.

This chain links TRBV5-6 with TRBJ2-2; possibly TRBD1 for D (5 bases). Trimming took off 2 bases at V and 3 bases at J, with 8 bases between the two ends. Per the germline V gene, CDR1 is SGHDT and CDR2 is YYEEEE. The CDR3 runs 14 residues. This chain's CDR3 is CASSLTGDTGELFF. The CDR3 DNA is TGTGCCAGCAGCTTAACAGGTGACACCGGGGAGCTGTTTTTT.

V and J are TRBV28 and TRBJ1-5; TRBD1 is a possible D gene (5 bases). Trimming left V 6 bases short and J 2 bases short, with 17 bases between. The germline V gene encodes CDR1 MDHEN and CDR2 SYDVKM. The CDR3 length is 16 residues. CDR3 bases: TGTGCCAGCAGAGGGGACCTTGGCTGGGGCAATCAGCCCCAGCATTTT. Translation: CASRGDLGWGNQPQHF.

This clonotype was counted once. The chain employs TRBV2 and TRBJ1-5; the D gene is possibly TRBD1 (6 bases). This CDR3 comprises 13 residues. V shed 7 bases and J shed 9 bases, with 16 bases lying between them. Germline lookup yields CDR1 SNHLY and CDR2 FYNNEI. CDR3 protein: CASTQGLIRPQHF. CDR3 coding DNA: TGTGCCAGCACACAGGGTCTTATTAGGCCCCAGCATTTT.

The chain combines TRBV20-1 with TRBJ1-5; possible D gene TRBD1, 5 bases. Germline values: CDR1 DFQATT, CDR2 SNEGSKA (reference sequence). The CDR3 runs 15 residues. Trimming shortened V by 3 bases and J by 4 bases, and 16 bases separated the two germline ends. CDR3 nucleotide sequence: TGCAGTGCTAGGAGAGCCCCTGACAGAAATCAGCCCCAGCATTTT. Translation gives CSARRAPDRNQPQHF.